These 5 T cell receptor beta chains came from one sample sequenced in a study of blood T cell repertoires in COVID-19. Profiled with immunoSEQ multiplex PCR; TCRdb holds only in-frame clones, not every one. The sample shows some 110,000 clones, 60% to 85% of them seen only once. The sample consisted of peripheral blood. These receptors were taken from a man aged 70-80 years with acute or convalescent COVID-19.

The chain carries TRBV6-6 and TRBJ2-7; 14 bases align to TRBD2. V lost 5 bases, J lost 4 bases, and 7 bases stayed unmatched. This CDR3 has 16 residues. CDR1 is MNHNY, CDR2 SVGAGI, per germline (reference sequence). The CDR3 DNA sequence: TGTGCCAGCAGTCGACTAGCGGGAGGGCCTCGGTACGAGCAGTACTTC. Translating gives CASSRLAGGPRYEQYF.

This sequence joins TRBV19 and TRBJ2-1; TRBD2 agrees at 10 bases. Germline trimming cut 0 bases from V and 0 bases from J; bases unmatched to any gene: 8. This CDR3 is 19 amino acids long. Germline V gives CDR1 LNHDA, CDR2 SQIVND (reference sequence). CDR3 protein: CASSIDQWASGSSYNEQFF. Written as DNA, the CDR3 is TGTGCCAGTAGTATAGATCAATGGGCTAGCGGGAGCTCCTACAATGAGCAGTTCTTC.

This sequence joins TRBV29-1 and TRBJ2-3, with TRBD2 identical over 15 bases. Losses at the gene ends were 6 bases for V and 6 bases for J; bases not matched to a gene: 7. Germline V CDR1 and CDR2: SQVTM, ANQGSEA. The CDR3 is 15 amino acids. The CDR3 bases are TGCAGCGTCAAGGGACTAGCGGGAGGAGTTGATACGCAGTATTTT. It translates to CSVKGLAGGVDTQYF.

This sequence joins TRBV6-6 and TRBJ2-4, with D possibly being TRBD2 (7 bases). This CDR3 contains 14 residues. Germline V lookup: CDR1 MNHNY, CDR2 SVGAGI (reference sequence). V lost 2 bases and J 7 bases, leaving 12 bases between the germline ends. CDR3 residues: CASSYVGGGNIQYF. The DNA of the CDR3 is TGTGCCAGCAGTTACGTGGGAGGGGGGAACATTCAGTACTTC.

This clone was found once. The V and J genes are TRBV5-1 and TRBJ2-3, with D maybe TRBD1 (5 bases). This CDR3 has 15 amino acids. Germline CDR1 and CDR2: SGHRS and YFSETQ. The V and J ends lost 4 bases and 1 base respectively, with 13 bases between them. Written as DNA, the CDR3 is TGCGCCAGCAGCGAGGCACAGGCTGGCACAGATACGCAGTATTTT. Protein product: CASSEAQAGTDTQYF.